What follows are 16 T cell receptor beta chains derived from one specimen sequenced in a study of blood T cell repertoires in COVID-19 (dated by TCRdb to the early 2020s). The protocol used for the library was the immunoSEQ multiplex PCR assay. TCRdb obtained this table from immuneACCESS and retained in-frame rearrangements with V and J assigned. These tables miss some clones; where compared with another copy, unresolved V genes account for less than half of the shortfall, and the remainder is unexplained. The sample has some 100,000 clones on record, about 90% of them singletons. In total, the top ten clones hold 11% of the sample. The sample was peripheral blood. The receptors stem from a woman aged 25-40 years with acute or convalescent COVID-19.

V is TRBV19 and J is TRBJ2-2, with D possibly TRBD1 on 6 matching bases. The CDR3 totals 14 residues. In germline, CDR1 is LNHDA, CDR2 SQIVND (reference sequence). Trimming stripped 7 bases from V and 3 bases from J, with 12 bases between. The CDR3: CASTRTDYTGELFF. Written as DNA, the CDR3 is TGTGCCAGTACAAGGACAGACTACACCGGGGAGCTGTTTTTT.

The chain combines TRBV6-6 with TRBJ1-5; D is perhaps TRBD1 (5 bases). V was cut by 6 bases and J by 4 bases, with 19 bases left in between. Germline V gene sequence: CDR1 MNHNY, CDR2 SVGAGI (reference sequence). There are 16 residues in the CDR3. The CDR3 here is CASSPAGSGMNQPQHF. CDR3 coding DNA: TGTGCCAGCAGCCCCGCGGGGTCAGGGATGAATCAGCCCCAGCATTTT.

This clone was observed once. V and J are TRBV28 and TRBJ1-5, with a weak D call TRBD1 (6 bases). The V end lost 5 bases, the J end lost 3 bases, and 17 bases lay between the germline ends. From germline, CDR1 is MDHEN and CDR2 SYDVKM. The CDR3 has 16 residues. The CDR3 bases are TGTGCCAGCAGTATGGTCCTCCCAGGGGCCAATCAGCCCCAGCATTTT. This gives the protein CASSMVLPGANQPQHF.

The rearrangement uses TRBV7-3 and TRBJ1-5; the match to TRBD1 covers 7 bases. V lost 5 bases to trimming and J lost 3 bases; unmatched junction nucleotides: 10. This CDR3 has 16 amino acids. Germline CDR1 is SGHTA and CDR2 is FQGTGA. In DNA, the CDR3 is TGTGCCAGCAGCCCTTGGACAGGAGAGATCAATCAGCCCCAGCATTTT. Translation: CASSPWTGEINQPQHF.

The rearrangement joins TRBV19 to TRBJ2-7; D may be TRBD1 (6 bases). Trimming took 5 bases from V and 7 from J, leaving 12 bases between them. The CDR3 covers 12 residues. The germline V gene encodes CDR1 LNHDA and CDR2 SQIVND (reference sequence). DNA for the CDR3: TGTGCCAGTAGTCCGATCAGGGGTGAGCAGTACTTC. This sequence encodes CASSPIRGEQYF.

The rearrangement uses TRBV29-1 and TRBJ2-2; 9 positions match TRBD1. The V and J ends lost 4 bases and 5 bases, in that order; junction bases with no gene match: 5. The CDR3 has 14 residues. Germline values: CDR1 SQVTM, CDR2 ANQGSEA. As DNA, the CDR3 is TGCAGCGTTGGACGACAGGGGGAGACCGGGGAGCTGTTTTTT. Residues: CSVGRQGETGELFF.

This chain connects TRBV19 to TRBJ1-5, with D possibly TRBD1 on 6 matching bases. This CDR3 is 15 amino acids long. CDR1 LNHDA and CDR2 SQIVND come from the germline V gene (reference sequence). With 5 bases removed from V and 0 bases from J, the gap between germline ends came to 11 bases. Here the CDR3 DNA reads TGTGCCAGTAGTGAGGACAGCATTAGCAATCAGCCCCAGCATTTT. It encodes CASSEDSISNQPQHF.

V and J are TRBV27 and TRBJ2-7; tentative D call: TRBD2 (6 bases). The length of the CDR3 is 14 residues. Trimming removed 2 bases from V and 1 base from J, with 9 bases in between. From germline, CDR1 is MNHEY and CDR2 SMNVEV (reference sequence). For the CDR3, the DNA is TGTGCCAGCAGTTTAGGGGGGAGGTCCTACGAGCAGTACTTC. Residues: CASSLGGRSYEQYF.

V usage is TRBV9 and J usage is TRBJ1-3; perhaps TRBD1 as D (6 bases). The CDR3 spans 17 residues. Trimming removed 4 bases from V and 0 bases from J, with 17 bases in between. The germline gives CDR1 SGDLS, CDR2 YYNGEE. The CDR3 region has the DNA TGTGCCAGCAGCACCCCAGGGGCGCGAGTCTCTGGAAACACCATATATTTT. Its translation: CASSTPGARVSGNTIYF. The full variable domain, completed using reference TRBV9 and TRBJ1-3, is DSGVTQTPKHLITATGQRVTLRCSPRSGDLSVYWYQQSLDQGLQFLIQYYNGEERAKGNILERFSAQQFPDLHSELNLSSLELGDSALYFCASSTPGARVSGNTIYFGEGSWLTVV.

The V call is TRBV9, the J call TRBJ1-1; D is unresolved. The CDR3 spans 17 residues. Germline CDR1 SGDLS, CDR2 YYNGEE. V gave up 3 bases and J gave up 3 bases, with 21 bases separating them. The CDR3 DNA reads TGTGCCAGCAGCGATTCACGTGGGGAGGCGGCGGACACTGAAGCTTTCTTT. It encodes CASSDSRGEAADTEAFF.

The chain links TRBV15 to TRBJ2-7; D not certain. Trimming removed 0 bases from V and 4 bases from J, with 19 bases in between. Germline CDR1 and CDR2: LNHNV and YYDKDF (reference sequence). The CDR3 covers 17 residues. The CDR3 sequence is CATSRDRLGRKNYEQYF. The CDR3 nucleotides are TGTGCCACCAGCAGAGATCGTTTGGGCAGGAAGAATTACGAGCAGTACTTC.

The rearrangement joins TRBV7-3 to TRBJ1-2; a possible D gene is TRBD1 (5 bases). This CDR3 comprises 13 residues. Germline loops: CDR1 SGHTA, CDR2 FQGTGA. V was pared by 1 base and J by 7 bases, with 10 bases between. The CDR3 nucleotides are TGTGCCAGCAGCTTAAGTCGAGACAGTGGCTACACCTTC. Its translation: CASSLSRDSGYTF.

The chain has TRBV29-1 and TRBJ2-7; D is possibly TRBD1 (6 bases). Trimming stripped 4 bases from V and 2 bases from J, with 18 bases between. The CDR3 extends over 15 amino acids. Germline lookup yields CDR1 SQVTM and CDR2 ANQGSEA. CDR3 coding DNA: TGCAGCGTTGTGCCCTCGACAGGCTCTGCCTACGAGCAGTACTTC. Protein sequence: CSVVPSTGSAYEQYF.

The chain employs TRBV27 and TRBJ1-2; D gene uncertain. V was cut by 2 bases and J by 4 bases, with 8 bases left in between. The CDR3 has 13 amino acids. Germline loops: CDR1 MNHEY, CDR2 SMNVEV (reference sequence). In DNA, the CDR3 is TGTGCCAGCAGTTTAAATCCCTTCTATGGCTACACCTTC. The encoded protein is CASSLNPFYGYTF.

The chain recombines TRBV7-9 with TRBJ2-2; D unresolved. The CDR3 consists of 14 residues. The V and J ends lost 5 bases and 0 bases respectively, with 7 bases between them. CDR1 is SEHNR and CDR2 is FQNEAQ in the germline V gene (reference sequence). This chain's CDR3 is CASSLSSNTGELFF. Here the CDR3 DNA reads TGTGCCAGCAGCCTTAGCTCGAACACCGGGGAGCTGTTTTTT.

The chain combines TRBV27 with TRBJ1-4; no definite D call. The V and J ends lost 4 bases and 2 bases respectively, with 8 bases between them. This CDR3 region has 14 residues. Germline V gene data show CDR1 as MNHEY and CDR2 as SMNVEV (reference sequence). CDR3 in DNA: TGTGCCAGCAGTTCCCGAAGCACTAATGAAAAACTGTTTTTT. Translation: CASSSRSTNEKLFF.